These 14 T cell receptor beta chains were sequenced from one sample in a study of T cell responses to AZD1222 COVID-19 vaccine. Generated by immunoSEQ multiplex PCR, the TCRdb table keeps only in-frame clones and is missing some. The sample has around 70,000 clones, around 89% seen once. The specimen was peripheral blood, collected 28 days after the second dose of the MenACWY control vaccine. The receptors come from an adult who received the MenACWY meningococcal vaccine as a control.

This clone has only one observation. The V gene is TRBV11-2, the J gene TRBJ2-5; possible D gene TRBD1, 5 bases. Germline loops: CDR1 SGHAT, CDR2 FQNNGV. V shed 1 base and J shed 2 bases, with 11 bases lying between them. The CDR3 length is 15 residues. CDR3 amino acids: CASSLVTGDQETQYF. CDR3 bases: TGTGCCAGCAGCTTAGTTACAGGAGATCAAGAGACCCAGTACTTC. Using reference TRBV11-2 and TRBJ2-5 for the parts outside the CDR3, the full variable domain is EAGVAQSPRYKIIEKRQSVAFWCNPISGHATLYWYQQILGQGPKLLIQFQNNGVVDDSQLPKDRFSAERLKGVDSTLKIQPAKLEDSAVYLCASSLVTGDQETQYFGPGTRLLVL.

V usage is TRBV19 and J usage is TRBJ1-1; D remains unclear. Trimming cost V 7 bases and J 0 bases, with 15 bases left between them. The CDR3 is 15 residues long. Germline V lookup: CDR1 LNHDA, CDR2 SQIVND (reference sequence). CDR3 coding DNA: TGTGCCAGTACCTTTAATCCGGGTATGAACACTGAAGCTTTCTTT. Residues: CASTFNPGMNTEAFF. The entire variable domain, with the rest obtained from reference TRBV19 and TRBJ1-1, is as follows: DGGITQSPKYLFRKEGQNVTLSCEQNLNHDAMYWYRQDPGQGLRLIYYSQIVNDFQKGDIAEGYSVSREKKESFPLTVTSAQKNPTAFYLCASTFNPGMNTEAFFGQGTRLTVV.

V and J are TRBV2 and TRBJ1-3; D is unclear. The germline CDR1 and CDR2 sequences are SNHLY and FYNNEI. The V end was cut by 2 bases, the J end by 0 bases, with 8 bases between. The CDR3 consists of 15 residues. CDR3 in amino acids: CASSERPHSGNTIYF. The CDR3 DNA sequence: TGTGCCAGCAGTGAACGGCCGCACTCTGGAAACACCATATATTTT.

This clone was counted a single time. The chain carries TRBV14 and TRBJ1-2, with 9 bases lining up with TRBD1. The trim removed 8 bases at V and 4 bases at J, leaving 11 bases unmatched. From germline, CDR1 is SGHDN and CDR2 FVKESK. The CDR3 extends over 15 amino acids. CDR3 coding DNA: TGTGCCAGCCGCGCCACGGGACAGGGTACCTATGGCTACACCTTC. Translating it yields CASRATGQGTYGYTF.

The CDR3 DNA follows: TGTGCCAGCTCAGTATCAAACACCGGGGAGCTGTTTTTT. Its protein product is CASSVSNTGELFF. The V gene is TRBV18, the J gene TRBJ2-2; D remains unclear. CDR1 is KGHSH and CDR2 is LQKENI in the germline V gene. V lost 5 bases and J 2 bases, leaving 6 bases between the germline ends. The length of the CDR3 is 13 residues.

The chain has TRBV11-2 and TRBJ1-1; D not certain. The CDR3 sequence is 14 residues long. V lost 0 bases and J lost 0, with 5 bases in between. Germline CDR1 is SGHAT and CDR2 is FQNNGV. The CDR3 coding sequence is TGTGCCAGCAGCTTAGAGCGACTGAACACTGAAGCTTTCTTT. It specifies CASSLERLNTEAFF.

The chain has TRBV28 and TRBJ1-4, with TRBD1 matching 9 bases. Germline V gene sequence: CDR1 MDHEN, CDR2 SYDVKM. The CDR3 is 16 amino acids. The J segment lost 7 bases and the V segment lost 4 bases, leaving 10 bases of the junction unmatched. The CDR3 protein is CASSYGQGRVSEKLFF. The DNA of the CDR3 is TGTGCCAGCAGTTACGGACAGGGGCGGGTCAGTGAAAAACTGTTTTTT.

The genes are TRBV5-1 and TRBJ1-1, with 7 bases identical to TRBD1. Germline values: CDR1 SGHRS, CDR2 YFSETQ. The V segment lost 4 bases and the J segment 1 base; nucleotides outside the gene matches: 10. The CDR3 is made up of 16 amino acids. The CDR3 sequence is CASSLRQGGRNTEAFF. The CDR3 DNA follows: TGCGCCAGCAGCCTACGACAGGGCGGGAGGAACACTGAAGCTTTCTTT.

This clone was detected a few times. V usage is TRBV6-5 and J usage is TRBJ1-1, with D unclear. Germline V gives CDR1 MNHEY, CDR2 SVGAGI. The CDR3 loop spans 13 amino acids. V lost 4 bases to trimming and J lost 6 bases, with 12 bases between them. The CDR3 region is CASSLNRRAEAFF. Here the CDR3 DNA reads TGTGCCAGCAGTTTAAATAGAAGGGCTGAAGCTTTCTTT.

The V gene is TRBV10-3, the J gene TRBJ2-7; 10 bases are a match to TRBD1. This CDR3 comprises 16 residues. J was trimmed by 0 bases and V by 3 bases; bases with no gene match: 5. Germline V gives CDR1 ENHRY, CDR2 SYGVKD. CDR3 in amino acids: CAISDIGTGVSYEQYF. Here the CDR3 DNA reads TGTGCCATCAGTGATATCGGGACAGGGGTCTCCTACGAGCAGTACTTC.

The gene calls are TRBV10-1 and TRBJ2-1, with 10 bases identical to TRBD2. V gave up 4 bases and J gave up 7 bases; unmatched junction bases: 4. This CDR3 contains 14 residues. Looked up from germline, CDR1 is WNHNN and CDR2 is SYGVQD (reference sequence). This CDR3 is CASSGASGSNEQFF. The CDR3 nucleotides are TGCGCCAGCAGTGGGGCTAGCGGGAGTAATGAGCAGTTCTTC.

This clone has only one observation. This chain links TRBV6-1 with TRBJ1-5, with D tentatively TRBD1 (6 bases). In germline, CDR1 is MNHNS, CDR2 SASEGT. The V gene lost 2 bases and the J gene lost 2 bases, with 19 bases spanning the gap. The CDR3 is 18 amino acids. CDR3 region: CASSEQGGGAGGNQPQHF. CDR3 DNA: TGTGCCAGCAGTGAACAGGGAGGGGGAGCGGGTGGCAATCAGCCCCAGCATTTT.

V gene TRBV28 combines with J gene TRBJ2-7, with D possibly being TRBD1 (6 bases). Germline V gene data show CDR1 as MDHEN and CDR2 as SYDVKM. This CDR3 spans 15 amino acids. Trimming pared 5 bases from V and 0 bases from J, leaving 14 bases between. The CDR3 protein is CASSADRSRSYEQYF. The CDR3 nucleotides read TGTGCCAGCAGTGCTGACAGGTCCCGCTCCTACGAGCAGTACTTC.

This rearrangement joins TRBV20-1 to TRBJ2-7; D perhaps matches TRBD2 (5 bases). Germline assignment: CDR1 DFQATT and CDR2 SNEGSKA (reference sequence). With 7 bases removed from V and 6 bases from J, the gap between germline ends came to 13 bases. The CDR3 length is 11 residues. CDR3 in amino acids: CSVTSFSEQYF. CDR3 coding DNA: TGCAGTGTCACTAGTTTTAGCGAGCAGTACTTC.